This TCR beta chain was found in a study of cytomegalovirus exposure and HLA in healthy donors. Study overall: Prior work identified 120 million or so unique TCR beta sequences in some 200 million T cells. Study outcomes and limitations: Earlier analysis looked at TCR beta V segments, and most were productive about 87% or about 30% of the time.

The PCR used 60 Vbeta and 13 Jbeta primers. The method was immunoSEQ multiplex PCR; TCRdb's version includes in-frame clones alone and lacks a portion of them. The data contain under 130,000 clones, 74% of them singletons. The V end was cut by 5 bases, the J end by 5 bases, with 11 bases between. Germline V lookup: CDR1 SGHRS, CDR2 YFSETQ. CDR3 length equals 13 residues. The count of this clone is one. The antigen remains undetermined. The clonotype comes from a man in his fifties in good health and CMV-seropositive. J is TRBJ2-1 and V is TRBV5-1; unclear D gene. Sequencing was carried out using PBMCs. The CDR3 protein is CASSPVNNNEQFF. The CDR3 region has the DNA TGCGCCAGCAGTCCAGTCAATAACAATGAGCAGTTCTTC. Looking up the rest from reference TRBV5-1 and TRBJ2-1 gives the full variable domain: KAGVTQTPRYLIKTRGQQVTLSCSPISGHRSVSWYQQTPGQGLQFLFEYFSETQRNKGNFPGRFSGRQFSNSRSEMNVSTLELGDSALYLCASSPVNNNEQFFGPGTRLTVL.